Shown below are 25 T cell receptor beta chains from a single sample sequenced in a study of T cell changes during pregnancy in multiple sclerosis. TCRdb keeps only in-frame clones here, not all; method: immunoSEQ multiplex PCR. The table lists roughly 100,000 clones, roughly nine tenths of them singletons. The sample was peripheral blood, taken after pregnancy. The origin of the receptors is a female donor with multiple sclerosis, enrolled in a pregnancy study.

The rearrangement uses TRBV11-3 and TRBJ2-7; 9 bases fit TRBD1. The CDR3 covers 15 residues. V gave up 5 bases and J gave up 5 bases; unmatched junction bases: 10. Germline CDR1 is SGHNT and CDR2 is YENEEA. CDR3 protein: CASSTRTGERDEQYF. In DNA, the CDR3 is TGTGCCAGCAGCACTCGGACAGGGGAAAGGGACGAGCAGTACTTC. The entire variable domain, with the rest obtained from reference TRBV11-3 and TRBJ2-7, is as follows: EAGVVQSPRYKIIEKKQPVAFWCNPISGHNTLYWYLQNLGQGPELLIRYENEEAVDDSQLPKDRFSAERLKGVDSTLKIQPAELGDSAVYLCASSTRTGERDEQYFGPGTRLTVT.

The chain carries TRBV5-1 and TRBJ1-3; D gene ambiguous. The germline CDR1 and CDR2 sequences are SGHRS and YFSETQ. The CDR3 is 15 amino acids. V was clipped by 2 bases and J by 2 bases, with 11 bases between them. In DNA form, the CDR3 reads TGCGCCAGCAGCTTAACCGGGGAGCCTGGAAACACCATATATTTT. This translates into CASSLTGEPGNTIYF.

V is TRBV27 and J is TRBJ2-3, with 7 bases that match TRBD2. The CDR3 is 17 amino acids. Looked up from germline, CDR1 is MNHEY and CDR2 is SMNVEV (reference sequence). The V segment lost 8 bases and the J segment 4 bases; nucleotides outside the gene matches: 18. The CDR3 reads CASGPPFGTGGADTQYF. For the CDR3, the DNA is TGTGCCAGCGGCCCCCCCTTCGGAACGGGAGGAGCAGATACGCAGTATTTT.

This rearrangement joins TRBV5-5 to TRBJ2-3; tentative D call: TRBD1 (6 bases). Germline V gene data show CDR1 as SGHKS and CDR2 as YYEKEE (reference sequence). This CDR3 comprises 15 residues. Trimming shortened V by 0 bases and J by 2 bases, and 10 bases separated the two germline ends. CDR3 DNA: TGTGCCAGCAGCTTGGAACAGGGATTCACAGATACGCAGTATTTT. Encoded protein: CASSLEQGFTDTQYF.

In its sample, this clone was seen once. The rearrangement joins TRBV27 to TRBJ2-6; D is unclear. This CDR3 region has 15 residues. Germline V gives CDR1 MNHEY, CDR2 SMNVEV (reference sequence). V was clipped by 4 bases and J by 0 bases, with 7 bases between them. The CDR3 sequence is CASSSLFSGANVLTF. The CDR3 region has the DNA TGTGCCAGCAGTTCTCTCTTCTCTGGGGCCAACGTCCTGACTTTC.

CDR3 coding DNA: TGTGCCAGCAGTACCCTACAGGGGGGAGAGACCCAGTACTTC. Its protein is CASSTLQGGETQYF. V is TRBV5-5 and J is TRBJ2-5; the match to TRBD1 covers 8 bases. CDR3 size: 14 residues. The V gene's germline CDR1 is SGHKS and CDR2 YYEKEE (reference sequence). V shed 5 bases and J 4 bases; nucleotides not matched to a gene: 7.

CDR3 residues: CASSLMTGQGNTGELFF. CDR3 nucleotides: TGTGCCAGCAGCTTAATGACGGGACAGGGGAACACCGGGGAGCTGTTTTTT. V is TRBV7-3 and J is TRBJ2-2, with TRBD1 matching over 9 bases. From germline, CDR1 is SGHTA and CDR2 FQGTGA. CDR3 length: 17 amino acids. V was clipped by 1 base and J by 1 base; unmatched bases: 4. The complete variable domain, with remaining parts taken from reference TRBV7-3 and TRBJ2-2, reads GAGVSQTPSNKVTEKGKYVELRCDPISGHTALYWYRQSLGQGPEFLIYFQGTGAADDSGLPNDRFFAVRPEGSVSTLKIQRTERGDSAVYLCASSLMTGQGNTGELFFGEGSRLTVL.

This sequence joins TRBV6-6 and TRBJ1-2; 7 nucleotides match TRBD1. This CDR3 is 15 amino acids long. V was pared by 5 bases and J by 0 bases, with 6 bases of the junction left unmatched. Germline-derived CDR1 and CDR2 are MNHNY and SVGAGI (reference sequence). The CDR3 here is CASSTGQRSNYGYTF. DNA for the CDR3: TGTGCCAGCAGTACGGGACAGCGCTCTAACTATGGCTACACCTTC.

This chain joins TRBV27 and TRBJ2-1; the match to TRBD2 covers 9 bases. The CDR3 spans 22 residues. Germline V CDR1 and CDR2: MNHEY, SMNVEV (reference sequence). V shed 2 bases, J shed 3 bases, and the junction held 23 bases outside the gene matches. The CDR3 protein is CASSLGASRSSGVGGYYNEQFF. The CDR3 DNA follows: TGTGCCAGCAGTTTAGGAGCCTCGAGGTCTAGCGGGGTGGGGGGCTACTACAATGAGCAGTTCTTC.

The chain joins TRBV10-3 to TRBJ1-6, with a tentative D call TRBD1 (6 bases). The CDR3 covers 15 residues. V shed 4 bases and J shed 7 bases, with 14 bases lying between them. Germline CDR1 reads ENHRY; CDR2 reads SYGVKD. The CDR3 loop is CAISGPQGTNSPLHF. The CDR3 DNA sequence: TGTGCCATCAGTGGACCACAGGGTACCAATTCACCCCTCCACTTT.

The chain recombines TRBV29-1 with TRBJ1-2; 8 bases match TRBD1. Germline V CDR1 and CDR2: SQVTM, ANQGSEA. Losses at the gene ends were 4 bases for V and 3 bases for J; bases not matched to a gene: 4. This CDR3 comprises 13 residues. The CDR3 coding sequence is TGCAGCGTTGTCACAGGGGGAGACTATGGCTACACCTTC. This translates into CSVVTGGDYGYTF.

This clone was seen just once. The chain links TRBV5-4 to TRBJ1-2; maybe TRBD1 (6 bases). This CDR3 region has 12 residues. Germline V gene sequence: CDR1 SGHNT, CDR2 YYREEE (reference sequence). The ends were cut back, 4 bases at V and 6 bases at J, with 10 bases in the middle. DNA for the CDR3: TGTGCCAGCAGCATGGGGGGCGATGGCTACACCTTC. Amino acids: CASSMGGDGYTF.

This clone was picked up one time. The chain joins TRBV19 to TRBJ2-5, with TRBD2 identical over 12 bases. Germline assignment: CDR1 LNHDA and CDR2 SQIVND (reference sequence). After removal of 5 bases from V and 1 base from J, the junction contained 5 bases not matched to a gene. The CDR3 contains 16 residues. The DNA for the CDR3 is TGTGCCAGTAGTTTCCGGACTAGCGGGACCCAAGAGACCCAGTACTTC. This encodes CASSFRTSGTQETQYF.

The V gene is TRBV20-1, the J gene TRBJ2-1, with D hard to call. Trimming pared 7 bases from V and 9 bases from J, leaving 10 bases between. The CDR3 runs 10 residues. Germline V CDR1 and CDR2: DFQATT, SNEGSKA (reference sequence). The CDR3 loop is CSVEVTEQFF. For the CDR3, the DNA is TGCAGTGTCGAGGTCACTGAGCAGTTCTTC.

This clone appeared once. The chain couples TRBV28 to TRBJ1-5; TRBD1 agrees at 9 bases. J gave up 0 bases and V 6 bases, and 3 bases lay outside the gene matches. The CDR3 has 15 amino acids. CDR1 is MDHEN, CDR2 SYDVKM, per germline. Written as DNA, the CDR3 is TGTGCCAGCAGGCCGACAGGGGGTAGCAATCAGCCCCAGCATTTT. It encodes CASRPTGGSNQPQHF.

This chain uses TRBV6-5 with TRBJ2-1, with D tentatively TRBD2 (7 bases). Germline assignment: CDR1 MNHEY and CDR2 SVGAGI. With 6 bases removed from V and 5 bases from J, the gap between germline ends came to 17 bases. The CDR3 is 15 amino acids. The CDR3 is CASRRTGSGNNEQFF. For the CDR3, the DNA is TGTGCCAGCAGGCGTACAGGGAGCGGGAACAATGAGCAGTTCTTC.

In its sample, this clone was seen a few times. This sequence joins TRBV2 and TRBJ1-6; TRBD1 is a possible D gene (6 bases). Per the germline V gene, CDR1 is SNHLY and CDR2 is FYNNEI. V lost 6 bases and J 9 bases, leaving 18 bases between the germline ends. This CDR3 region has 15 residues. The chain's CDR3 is CASRTLGQGISPLHF. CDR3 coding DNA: TGTGCCAGCAGGACCCTGGGACAAGGCATTTCACCCCTCCACTTT.

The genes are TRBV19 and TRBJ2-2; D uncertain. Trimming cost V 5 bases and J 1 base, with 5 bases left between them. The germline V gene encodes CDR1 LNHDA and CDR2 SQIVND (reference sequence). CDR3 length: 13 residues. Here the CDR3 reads CASSGRNTGELFF. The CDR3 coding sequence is TGTGCCAGTAGTGGTAGGAACACCGGGGAGCTGTTTTTT.

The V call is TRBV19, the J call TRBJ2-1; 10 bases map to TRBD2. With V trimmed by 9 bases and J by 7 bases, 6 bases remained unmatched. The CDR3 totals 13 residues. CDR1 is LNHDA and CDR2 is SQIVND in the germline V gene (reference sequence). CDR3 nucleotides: TGTGCCAGCAGGTTAGCGGGAGGAAATGAGCAGTTCTTC. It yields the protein CASRLAGGNEQFF.

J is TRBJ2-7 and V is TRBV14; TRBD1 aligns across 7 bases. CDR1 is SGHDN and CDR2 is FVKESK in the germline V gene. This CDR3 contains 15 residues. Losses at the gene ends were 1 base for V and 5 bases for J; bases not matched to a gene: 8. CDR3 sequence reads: CASSQVDRDRDEQYF. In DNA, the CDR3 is TGTGCCAGCAGCCAAGTTGACAGGGATCGCGACGAGCAGTACTTC.

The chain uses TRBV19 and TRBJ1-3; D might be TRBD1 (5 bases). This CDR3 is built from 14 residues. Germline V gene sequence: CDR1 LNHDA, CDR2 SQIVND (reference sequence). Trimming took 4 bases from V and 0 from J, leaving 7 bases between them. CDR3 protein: CASSSRVSGNTIYF. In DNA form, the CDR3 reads TGTGCCAGTAGTAGCAGGGTCTCTGGAAACACCATATATTTT.

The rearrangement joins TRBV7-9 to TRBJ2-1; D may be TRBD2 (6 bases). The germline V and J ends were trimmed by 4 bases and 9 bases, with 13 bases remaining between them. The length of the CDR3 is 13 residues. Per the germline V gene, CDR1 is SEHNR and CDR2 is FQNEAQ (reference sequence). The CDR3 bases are TGTGCCAGCAGCTCCGGTGGGGGGATTGAGCAGTTCTTC. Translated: CASSSGGGIEQFF.

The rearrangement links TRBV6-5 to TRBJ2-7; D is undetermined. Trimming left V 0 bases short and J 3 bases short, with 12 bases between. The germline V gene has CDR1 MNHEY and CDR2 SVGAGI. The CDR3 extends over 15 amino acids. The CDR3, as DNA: TGTGCCAGCAGTTACTCGTCGCGGCTAGTCTACGAGCAGTACTTC. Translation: CASSYSSRLVYEQYF.

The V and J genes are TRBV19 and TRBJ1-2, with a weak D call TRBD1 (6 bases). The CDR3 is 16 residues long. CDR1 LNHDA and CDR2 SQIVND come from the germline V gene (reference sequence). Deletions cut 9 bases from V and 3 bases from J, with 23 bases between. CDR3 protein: CASTPGRDTKDYGYTF. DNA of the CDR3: TGTGCCAGCACCCCAGGTCGGGACACTAAAGACTATGGCTACACCTTC.

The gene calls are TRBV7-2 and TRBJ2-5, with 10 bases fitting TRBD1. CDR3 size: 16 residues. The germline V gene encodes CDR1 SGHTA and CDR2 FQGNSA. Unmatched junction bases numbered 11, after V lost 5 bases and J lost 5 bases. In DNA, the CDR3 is TGTGCCAGCAGCACGCGGGACAGGGGAGAAAGCGAGACCCAGTACTTC. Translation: CASSTRDRGESETQYF.